This T cell receptor (beta chain) was captured in a study of cytotoxic CD8 clonotypes in ibrutinib-treated CLL. Study overall: Mean yields were approximately 270,000 productive templates and about 97,000 productive rearrangements per sample.

Germline V CDR1 and CDR2: SGHRS, YFSETQ. The CDR3 extends over 11 amino acids. With 4 bases clipped from V and 13 bases from J, the junction kept 5 bases outside the gene matches. Here immunoSEQ multiplex PCR was the method, and the copy in TCRdb shows in-frame clones only, minus some. The table records some 46,000 clones, less than 70% of them present only once. This specimen consisted of PBMCs, obtained after 12 months of ibrutinib treatment. This rearrangement joins TRBV5-1 to TRBJ2-4, with 7 bases matching TRBD1. This sequence originates from a human donor with chronic lymphocytic leukemia. CDR3 sequence: CASSAGTAQYF. CDR3 DNA sequence: TGCGCCAGCAGCGCTGGGACAGCGCAGTACTTC.